This T cell receptor beta chain was sequenced for a study of blood T cell repertoires in COVID-19. Across the study: COVID-19 samples collected from the United States, Italy and Spain covered acute and convalescent phases. T cells, B-cell-depleted T cells, or PBMCs supplied cDNA or gDNA.

Germline lookup yields CDR1 SGHNT and CDR2 YYREEE (reference sequence). Trimming cost V 0 bases and J 4 bases, with 14 bases left between them. The CDR3 contains 15 residues. Per the original methods: Amplification with reference gene primers provided the estimates of nucleated cell counts. The method was immunoSEQ multiplex PCR; TCRdb's version includes in-frame clones alone and lacks a portion of them. The DNA gave D and trimming, while V, J and clone size come from that table. The sample consists of about 54,000 clones, more than 80% of them appearing once. Source material: peripheral blood. The sequence came from a woman aged 55-69 years with acute or convalescent COVID-19. The rearrangement uses TRBV5-4 and TRBJ2-7; perhaps TRBD2 as D (7 bases). The CDR3 nucleotides are TGTGCCAGCAGCTTGGAGGGGGGGCGTAGGTACGAGCAGTACTTC. Translating it yields CASSLEGGRRYEQYF.